This T cell receptor beta chain originates from a study of blood T cell repertoires in COVID-19. Background on the study: PBMCs, B-cell-depleted T cells, or T cells provided the cDNA or gDNA that made up the material.

Participants were aged roughly 18 to 90 years, lived in under 30 US areas, and enrolled virtually. Donors of Cohort 3 who recovered were those that had two negative PCRs, clearance, or symptom resolution. Authors' data handling: Scientists estimated how many nucleated cells there were by amplifying reference gene primers. The table came from immunoSEQ multiplex PCR; TCRdb's copy has only in-frame clones and leaves some out. V, J and clone size derive from that table, while D and trimming were established from the DNA sequence. There are about 480,000 clones in the sample; approximately 87% occur only once, and 1.5% to 2% lies in the top ten. The sequenced sample consisted of PBMCs or T cells enriched from blood (not recorded which). This sequence originates from a woman in her thirties or forties who had recovered from COVID-19.

CDR3 residues: CASTRTMGRTSSNEQFF. CDR3 coding DNA: TGTGCCAGCACTAGAACGATGGGGCGGACTAGCAGCAATGAGCAGTTCTTC. The rearrangement links TRBV11-3 to TRBJ2-1; TRBD2 aligns across 8 bases. Germline CDR1 reads SGHNT; CDR2 reads YENEEA. This CDR3 spans 17 amino acids. V shed 7 bases and J 6 bases; nucleotides not matched to a gene: 17.